The table lists the clone carrying this T cell receptor beta chain with a few counts. Reverse transcribed after extraction, RNA yielded cDNA as the sequencing template. Only in-frame clones appear in the TCRdb table, and some are missing; sequencing was by immunoSEQ multiplex PCR. Of about 97,000 clones listed, roughly two fifths were seen once; the top ten hold about 1.5%. Sorted out of PBMCs were CD4+ T cells and CD8+ T cells. This sample was taken from a study of CD8+ T cells in alopecia areata. The CDR3 extends over 11 amino acids. Trimming removed 8 bases at V and 2 bases at J, with 5 bases between. Germline loops: CDR1 MDHEN, CDR2 SYDVKM.

The V and J genes are TRBV28 and TRBJ2-3, with D unresolved. The sequence was obtained from a human donor with alopecia areata. The sample comprised CD4+ T cells sorted from blood. The CDR3 sequence: CASGVTDTQYF. CDR3 DNA: TGTGCCAGCGGAGTCACAGATACGCAGTATTTT.